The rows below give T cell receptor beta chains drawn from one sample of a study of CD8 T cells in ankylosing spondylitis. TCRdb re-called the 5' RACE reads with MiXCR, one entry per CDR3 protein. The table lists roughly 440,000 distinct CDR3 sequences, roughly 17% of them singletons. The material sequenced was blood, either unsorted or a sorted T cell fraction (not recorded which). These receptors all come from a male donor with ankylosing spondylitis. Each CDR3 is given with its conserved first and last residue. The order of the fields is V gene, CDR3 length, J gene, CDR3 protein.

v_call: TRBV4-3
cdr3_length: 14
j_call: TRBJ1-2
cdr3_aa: CASSQEYSRYGYTF

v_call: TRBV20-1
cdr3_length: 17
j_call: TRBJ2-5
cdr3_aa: CSARDTIKEAVKGTQYF

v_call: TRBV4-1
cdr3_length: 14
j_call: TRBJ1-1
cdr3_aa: CASSRRTGNTEAFF

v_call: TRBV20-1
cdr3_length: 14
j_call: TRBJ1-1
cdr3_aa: CSARDTIVNTEAFF

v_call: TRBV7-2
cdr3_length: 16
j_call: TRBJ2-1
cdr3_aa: CASRHRGGDLSKEQFF

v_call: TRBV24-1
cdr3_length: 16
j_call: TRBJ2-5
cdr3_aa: CATSDTRAGSQETQYF

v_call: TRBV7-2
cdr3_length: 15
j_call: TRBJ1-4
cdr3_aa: CASSPGVATNEKLFF

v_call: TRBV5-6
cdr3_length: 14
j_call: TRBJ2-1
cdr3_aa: CASSLESRGGEQFF

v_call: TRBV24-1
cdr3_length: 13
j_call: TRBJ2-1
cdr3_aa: CATGVSGDNEQFF

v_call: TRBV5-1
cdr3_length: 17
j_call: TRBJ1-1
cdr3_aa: CASSLGRRTGLNTEAFF

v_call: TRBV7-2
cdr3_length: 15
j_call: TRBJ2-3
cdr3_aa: CASSLRSGSSDTQYF

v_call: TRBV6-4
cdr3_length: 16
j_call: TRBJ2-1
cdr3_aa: CASSGASGTSYNEQFF

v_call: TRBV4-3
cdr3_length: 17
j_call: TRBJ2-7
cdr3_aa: CASSQDQGAGIFYEQYF

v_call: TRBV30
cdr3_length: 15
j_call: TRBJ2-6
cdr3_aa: CAWSNRELGANVLTF

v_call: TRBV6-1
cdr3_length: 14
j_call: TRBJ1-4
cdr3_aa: CASLRGPSNEKLFF